This T cell receptor beta chain was recorded in a study of T cells expressing NK-cell markers. Study context: Sorted CD3+CD56-NKG2C+, CD3+CD56+NKG2C+ and CD3+CD56+NKG2C- T cells supplied the TCR beta repertoires. Serological testing identified seven of the eight sequenced donors as HCMV-seropositive and one as seronegative.

5'RACE template switching built TCR beta cDNA with unique molecular identifiers. No DNA is given; TCRdb re-called the 5' RACE reads and lists each CDR3 protein once. This repertoire includes 550,000 or so distinct CDR3 sequences. Germline V gene sequence: CDR1 DFQATT, CDR2 SNEGSKA (reference sequence). The CDR3 loop spans 14 amino acids. The TCR comes from a man between 18 and 29 years old in good health. The sequencing input was blood T cells: a sorted CD56 or NKG2C T cell subset, CD4+ or CD8+ T cells, or bulk PBMC T cells (not recorded which). This rearrangement joins TRBV20-1 to TRBJ2-7; with no DNA, the TCRdb D assignment of TRBD2 cannot be verified. This CDR3 is CSGSGVEFLYEQYF.